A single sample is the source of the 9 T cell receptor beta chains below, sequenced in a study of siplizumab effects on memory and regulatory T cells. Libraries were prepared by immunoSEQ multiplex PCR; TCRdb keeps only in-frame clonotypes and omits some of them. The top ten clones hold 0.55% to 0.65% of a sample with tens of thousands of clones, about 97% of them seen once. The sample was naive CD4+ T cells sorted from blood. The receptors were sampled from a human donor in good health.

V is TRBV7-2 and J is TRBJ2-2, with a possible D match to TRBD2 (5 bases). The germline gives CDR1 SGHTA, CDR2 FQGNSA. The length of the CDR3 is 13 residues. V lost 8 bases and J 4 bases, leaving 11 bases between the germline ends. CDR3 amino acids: CASAQSGTGELFF. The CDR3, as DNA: TGTGCCAGCGCACAGAGCGGCACCGGGGAGCTGTTTTTT.

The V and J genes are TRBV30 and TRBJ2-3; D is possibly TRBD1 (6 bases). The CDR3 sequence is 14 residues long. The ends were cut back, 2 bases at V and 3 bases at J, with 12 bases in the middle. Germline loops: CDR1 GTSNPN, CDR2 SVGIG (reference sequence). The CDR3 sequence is CAWSITRGTDTQYF. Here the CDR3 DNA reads TGTGCCTGGAGTATAACTAGGGGGACAGATACGCAGTATTTT.

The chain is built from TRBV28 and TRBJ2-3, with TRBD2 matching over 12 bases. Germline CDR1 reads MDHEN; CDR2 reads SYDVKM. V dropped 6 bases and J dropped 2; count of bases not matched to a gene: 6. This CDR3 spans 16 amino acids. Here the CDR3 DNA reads TGTGCCAGCAGCACCGGACTAGCGGGAATCACAGATACGCAGTATTTT. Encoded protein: CASSTGLAGITDTQYF.

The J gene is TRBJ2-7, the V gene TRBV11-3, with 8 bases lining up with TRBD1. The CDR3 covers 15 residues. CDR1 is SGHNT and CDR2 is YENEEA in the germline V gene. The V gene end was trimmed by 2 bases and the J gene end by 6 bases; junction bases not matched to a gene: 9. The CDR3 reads CASSLRQGSPSEQYF. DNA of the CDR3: TGTGCCAGCAGCTTAAGACAGGGGAGTCCCTCCGAGCAGTACTTC.

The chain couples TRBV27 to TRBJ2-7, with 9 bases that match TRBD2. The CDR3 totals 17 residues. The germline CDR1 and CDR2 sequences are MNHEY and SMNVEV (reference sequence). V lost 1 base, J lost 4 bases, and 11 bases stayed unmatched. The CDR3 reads CASSLLVGLAGIYEQYF. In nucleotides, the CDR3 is TGTGCCAGCAGTTTATTAGTCGGGCTAGCGGGAATTTACGAGCAGTACTTC.

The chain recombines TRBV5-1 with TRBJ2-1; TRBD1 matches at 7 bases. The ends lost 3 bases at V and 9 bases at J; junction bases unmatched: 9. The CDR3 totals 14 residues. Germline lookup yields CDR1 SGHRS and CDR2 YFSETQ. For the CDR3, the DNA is TGCGCCAGCAGCTCGGGACAGCCTGTGGGTGAGCAGTTCTTC. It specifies CASSSGQPVGEQFF.

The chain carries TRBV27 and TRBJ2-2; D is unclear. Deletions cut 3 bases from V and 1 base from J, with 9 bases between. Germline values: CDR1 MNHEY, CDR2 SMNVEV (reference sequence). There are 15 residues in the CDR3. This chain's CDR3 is CASSFRSGNTGELFF. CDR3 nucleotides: TGTGCCAGCAGTTTCCGATCGGGGAACACCGGGGAGCTGTTTTTT.

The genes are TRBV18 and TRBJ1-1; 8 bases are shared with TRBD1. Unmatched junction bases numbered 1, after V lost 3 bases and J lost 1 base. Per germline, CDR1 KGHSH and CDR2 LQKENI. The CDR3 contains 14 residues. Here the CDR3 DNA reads TGTGCCAGCTCACCCGGGACAGGGAACACTGAAGCTTTCTTT. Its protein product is CASSPGTGNTEAFF.

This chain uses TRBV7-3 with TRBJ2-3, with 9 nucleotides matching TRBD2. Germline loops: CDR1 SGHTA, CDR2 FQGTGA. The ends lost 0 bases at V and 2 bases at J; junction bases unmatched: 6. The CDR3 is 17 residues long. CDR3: CASSLTGGGRATDTQYF. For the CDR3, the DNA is TGTGCCAGCAGCTTAACTGGTGGCGGGAGGGCCACAGATACGCAGTATTTT.